The rows below give T cell receptor beta chains drawn from one sample of a study of T cell changes during pregnancy in multiple sclerosis. Sequenced by immunoSEQ multiplex PCR; TCRdb stores in-frame clones only, minus some. The data show approximately 51,000 clones, approximately 94% seen once. The sample in question was CD4+ T cells from peripheral blood mononuclear cells, obtained in the second trimester of pregnancy. Source of these receptors: a female donor with multiple sclerosis, enrolled in a pregnancy study. The CDR3 runs from the conserved cysteine through the conserved F or W. D genes are given only for firm matches. Where a row states a size, it is once, few, many or the class of an expanded clone; other rows omit it.

>.|.|TRBJ1-1|TRBV18
TGTGCCAGCTCACCTACAGGGAGTCACCTTGAAGCTTTCTTT
CASSPTGSHLEAFF
>.|.|TRBJ2-2|TRBV19
TGTGCCAGTAGTATCATGGCAGGGGATGGTGTCGGGGAGCTGTTTTTT
CASSIMAGDGVGELFF
>.|TRBD1|TRBJ1-6|TRBV5-1
TGCGCCAGCAGCCTAGGACAGGCTAATTCACCCCTCCACTTT
CASSLGQANSPLHF
>.|.|TRBJ1-2|TRBV19
TGTGCCAGTAGTGTCACGGAGACCTATGGCTACACCTTC
CASSVTETYGYTF
>.|.|TRBJ1-2|TRBV7-9
TGTGCCAGCGGGCTCGGACTCTATGGCTACACCTTC
CASGLGLYGYTF
>.|.|TRBJ2-7|TRBV4-3
TGCGCCAGCAGCCAAGGCAGGGTCTACGAGCAGTACTTC
CASSQGRVYEQYF
>.|TRBD1|TRBJ1-1|TRBV30
TGTGCCTGGAGTGTTTTACAGGGGAGGACTGAAGCTTTCTTT
CAWSVLQGRTEAFF
>once|.|TRBJ2-7|TRBV7-2
TGTGCCAGCAGCTTGGGTACAGGATGGGGCTACGAGCAGTACTTC
CASSLGTGWGYEQYF
>.|.|TRBJ2-7|TRBV9
TGTGCCAGCAGCGTAGACCCGGGAACCTACGAGCAGTACTTC
CASSVDPGTYEQYF
>.|.|TRBJ1-1|TRBV2
TGTGCCAGCAGCCGAGGAACAGCCCGGGGAAACACTGAAGCTTTCTTT
CASSRGTARGNTEAFF
>.|.|TRBJ1-2|TRBV7-2
TGTGCCAGCAGCTGGGTAGGGGGGGAACTTGGCTACACCTTC
CASSWVGGELGYTF
>.|TRBD1|TRBJ1-2|TRBV6-5
TGTGCCAGCAGTCTTAGGACAGGGGGAATGTATGGCTACACCTTC
CASSLRTGGMYGYTF
>.|TRBD2|TRBJ2-5|TRBV5-1
TGCGCCAGCAGCTTGTCGGCGGGGGGGGGCCAAGAGACCCAGTACTTC
CASSLSAGGGQETQYF
>.|.|TRBJ1-1|TRBV19
TGTGCCAGTAGTATAGATCAACGGGGGAACACTGAAGCTTTCTTT
CASSIDQRGNTEAFF
>.|.|TRBJ1-2|TRBV7-2
TGTGCCAGCAGACCAGGGGAAAGCTACACCTTC
CASRPGESYTF
>.|.|TRBJ1-4|TRBV6-1
TGTGCCAGCAGTTCCGGGACATCATATGGTGAAAAACTGTTTTTT
CASSSGTSYGEKLFF
>.|.|TRBJ1-4|TRBV9
TGTGCCAGCAGCGTAGAGTCGGGGAGGGGTGAAAAACTGTTTTTT
CASSVESGRGEKLFF
>.|.|TRBJ1-1|TRBV18
TGTGCCAGCTCCCCGTGGGGCCTAATCCGGAACACTGAAGCTTTCTTT
CASSPWGLIRNTEAFF
>once|TRBD2|TRBJ2-5|TRBV6-5
TGTGCCAGCAGGGCGGGGGTGTCACAGACCCAGTACTTC
CASRAGVSQTQYF
>few|.|TRBJ1-1|TRBV5-4
TGTGCCAGCAGCTTGGGGGTTCGGGACACAAACACTGAAGCTTTCTTT
CASSLGVRDTNTEAFF
>.|.|TRBJ1-1|TRBV29-1
TGCAGCGTCCAGTCCCAGGGGAACACTGAAGCTTTCTTT
CSVQSQGNTEAFF
>.|.|TRBJ2-7|TRBV18
TGTGCCAGCTCGGAGAGTGGGTACGAGCAGTACTTC
CASSESGYEQYF
>once|.|TRBJ2-1|TRBV5-1
TGCGCCAGCAGCTTGGCTGTATTCTACAATGAGCAGTTCTTC
CASSLAVFYNEQFF
>.|TRBD1|TRBJ2-7|TRBV12-5
TGTGCTAGTGGTTCCGGGACAGGGTATAAGGACGAGCAGTACTTC
CASGSGTGYKDEQYF
>.|TRBD2|TRBJ2-5|TRBV7-2
TGTGCCAGCAGCACCCGAGCGGGGGGGCTGGAGACCCAGTACTTC
CASSTRAGGLETQYF
>.|.|TRBJ2-7|TRBV5-4
TGTGCCAGCAGCTTGCAACAAGCCTACGAGCAGTACTTC
CASSLQQAYEQYF
>once|TRBD1|TRBJ1-1|TRBV20-1
TGCAGGGGACAGGGGAACACTGAAGCTTTCTTT
CRGQGNTEAFF
>.|TRBD2|TRBJ2-5|TRBV5-1
TGCGCCAGCAGCCAAGGACTAGCGGGGGCGGAGACCCAGTACTTC
CASSQGLAGAETQYF
>.|.|TRBJ1-2|TRBV20-1
TGCAGTGCTAGCGACTATGGCTACACCTTC
CSASDYGYTF
>once|TRBD2|TRBJ2-1|TRBV12-5
TGTGCTAGTGGTCAGAGCGGGGGACCGTACAATGAGCAGTTCTTC
CASGQSGGPYNEQFF
>.|.|TRBJ2-7|TRBV5-4
TGTGCCAGCAGCTTGGGGCCCGGGGAAGAGCAGTACTTC
CASSLGPGEEQYF
>.|TRBD1|TRBJ2-5|TRBV18
TGTGCCAGCTCAAGGGACAGGCAAGAGACCCAGTACTTC
CASSRDRQETQYF
>.|TRBD1|TRBJ1-2|TRBV13
TGTGCCAGCAGCTTACAGCGATGGACAGGGGGGAATAGTAACTATGGCTACACCTTC
CASSLQRWTGGNSNYGYTF
>.|TRBD1|TRBJ2-7|TRBV19
TGTGCCAGTAAGGGGGCAGGGGACTCCTACGAGCAGTACTTC
CASKGAGDSYEQYF
>.|.|TRBJ1-1|TRBV5-6
TGTGCCAGCAGCTTGAGCGGGGGCCTTTGGGGCACTGAAGCTTTCTTT
CASSLSGGLWGTEAFF
>.|TRBD1|TRBJ2-3|TRBV19
TGTGCCAGTAGTATGGGACAGGGACCAGATACGCAGTATTTT
CASSMGQGPDTQYF
>.|TRBD1|TRBJ1-1|TRBV6-4
TGTGCCAGCAGTGAAGTAAGGGGGCCTAACACTGAAGCTTTCTTT
CASSEVRGPNTEAFF
>.|.|TRBJ2-1|TRBV4-3
TGCGCCAGCAGCCAAGATCTCGCTGCCGGCTCCTACAATGAGCAGTTCTTC
CASSQDLAAGSYNEQFF
>.|TRBD2|TRBJ2-1|TRBV9
TGTGCCAGCAGCCCCCCACCCGGGACTAGCGGGGACAATGAGCAGTTCTTC
CASSPPPGTSGDNEQFF
>.|TRBD1|TRBJ2-5|TRBV11-1
TGTGCCAGCAGCTTATTTCCCCCTGCAGGGGGAGAGACCCAGTACTTC
CASSLFPPAGGETQYF
>.|.|TRBJ1-4|TRBV10-3
TGTGCCATCAGTGAGTTCTGGGGGCCACAGGCAACTAATGAAAAACTGTTTTTT
CAISEFWGPQATNEKLFF
>.|.|TRBJ1-1|TRBV19
TGTGCCAGTAGTATACAGGGGTGGGACACTGAAGCTTTCTTT
CASSIQGWDTEAFF
>.|TRBD1|TRBJ2-2|TRBV9
TGTGCCAGCAGCGCATACTTGGGACAGGGCGCCGGGGAGCTGTTTTTT
CASSAYLGQGAGELFF
>.|TRBD1|TRBJ2-1|TRBV7-2
TGTGCCAGCAGAGACAGGGCTAGCTCCTACAATGAGCAGTTCTTC
CASRDRASSYNEQFF
>.|.|TRBJ2-5|TRBV11-3
TGTGCCAGCAGTCCGAGCCCCGTAGAAGAGACCCAGTACTTC
CASSPSPVEETQYF
>.|TRBD1|TRBJ1-5|TRBV10-3
TGTGCCATCCGGACAGGGCAGGACGGCCAGCCCCAGCATTTT
CAIRTGQDGQPQHF
>.|.|TRBJ1-6|TRBV11-3
TGTGCCAGCAGCCCAACGGTGAATTCACCCCTCCACTTT
CASSPTVNSPLHF
>.|TRBD1|TRBJ1-1|TRBV7-3
TGTGCCAGCAGCTTAAGGGGACAAGGGGGCCGCACTGAAGCTTTCTTT
CASSLRGQGGRTEAFF
>.|TRBD1|TRBJ2-1|TRBV7-9
TGTGCCAGCAGTCAAGGACAGGTCCTCAATGAGCAGTTCTTC
CASSQGQVLNEQFF
>.|.|TRBJ1-2|TRBV19
TGTGCCAGTAGTATAACCGAGTCTCATCTCTATGGCTACACCTTC
CASSITESHLYGYTF
>once|TRBD1|TRBJ1-1|TRBV30
TGTGCCTGGAAAAAGAGGACAGGGTATATGAACACTGAAGCTTTCTTT
CAWKKRTGYMNTEAFF
>.|TRBD2|TRBJ2-1|TRBV7-2
TGTGCCAGCAGCTCCCCCGGGGGGGGGTCCCGTGAGCAGTTCTTC
CASSSPGGGSREQFF
>.|.|TRBJ1-6|TRBV9
TGTGCCAGCAGCGTAGAGTCGGTCAGGTCAAATTCACCCCTCCACTTT
CASSVESVRSNSPLHF
>once|.|TRBJ2-1|TRBV9
TGTGCCAGCAGCCCCCGAAGTGGGCTACATTACAATGAGCAGTTCTTC
CASSPRSGLHYNEQFF
>.|TRBD2|TRBJ2-2|TRBV4-2
TGTGCCAGCAGCCAAGTTCCTAGCGGGGGAAACACCGGGGAGCTGTTTTTT
CASSQVPSGGNTGELFF
>once|TRBD1|TRBJ2-7|TRBV25-1
TGTGCCAGCAGAGGGACAGGGGTCTACGAGCAGTACTTC
CASRGTGVYEQYF
>.|TRBD1|TRBJ1-1|TRBV5-1
TGCGCCAGCAGCTTCGGGACAGGGGGCACTGAAGCTTTCTTT
CASSFGTGGTEAFF